Below are 26 T cell receptor beta chains sequenced from a single sample in a study of metastatic and nonmetastatic thyroid tumors. Prior to thyroid surgery, none of the patients had received any treatment. TCRdb ran MiXCR on the PCR reads. Among 35,000 to 40,000 clones, about 29% were seen once, and the ten largest hold approximately 11%. The sample consisted of blood. The receptors derive from a male donor with papillary thyroid cancer or a benign thyroid nodule (not recorded which). Some clones in this sample may be carry-over from other donors' samples.

V is TRBV20-1 and J is TRBJ2-5; D unresolved. Germline CDR1 reads DFQATT; CDR2 reads SNEGSKA (reference sequence). This CDR3 is 10 amino acids long. V was shortened by 5 bases and J by 1 base, with 2 bases between the two germline ends. This CDR3 is CSAPQETQYF. The DNA of the CDR3 is TGCAGTGCTCCCCAAGAGACCCAGTACTTC.

The chain couples TRBV24-1 to TRBJ1-2; unclear D gene. Trimming removed 5 bases from V and 4 bases from J, with 13 bases in between. In germline, CDR1 is KGHDR, CDR2 SFDVKD. The CDR3 sequence is 14 residues long. The CDR3 reads CATSASPGGYGYTF. The CDR3 nucleotides read TGTGCCACCAGTGCCTCGCCAGGTGGCTATGGCTACACCTTC.

The V gene is TRBV11-2, the J gene TRBJ2-3; D remains ambiguous. The CDR3 consists of 12 residues. Trimming pared 2 bases from V and 10 bases from J, leaving 10 bases between. Germline assignment: CDR1 SGHAT and CDR2 FQNNGV. The CDR3 loop reads CASSLTGESQYF. CDR3 coding DNA: TGTGCCAGCAGCTTAACTGGAGAATCGCAGTATTTT.

The chain links TRBV11-1 to TRBJ2-7; 9 bases align to TRBD2. The V and J ends lost 2 bases and 5 bases, in that order; junction bases with no gene match: 7. CDR1 SGHAT and CDR2 FQDESV come from the germline V gene (reference sequence). This CDR3 is 15 amino acids long. CDR3 residues: CASSLFSGSTNEQYF. The CDR3, as DNA: TGTGCCAGCAGCTTATTTAGCGGGAGTACGAACGAGCAGTACTTC.

In nucleotides, the CDR3 is TGTGCCAGCAGCACAATAACACTTTGGACTAGCGGGAGATACAATGAGCAGTTCTTC. Residues: CASSTITLWTSGRYNEQFF. V is TRBV13 and J is TRBJ2-1; 13 bases fit TRBD2. Germline V gene lookup returns CDR1 PRHDT and CDR2 FYEKMQ (reference sequence). This CDR3 has 19 residues. V was clipped by 5 bases and J by 4 bases; unmatched bases: 14.

The chain couples TRBV11-2 to TRBJ1-6; 8 bases are a match to TRBD1. This CDR3 spans 15 amino acids. Trimming at V came to 6 bases and at J to 10 bases, leaving 11 bases not matched to a gene. Germline assignment: CDR1 SGHAT and CDR2 FQNNGV. CDR3 DNA: TGTGCCAGCAGTCGAGACAGGGGAGTTGGCTCACCCCTCCACTTT. The encoded protein is CASSRDRGVGSPLHF.

A few counts support this clone. V is TRBV27 and J is TRBJ2-7; TRBD2 matches 7 bases. V dropped 2 bases and J dropped 2; count of bases not matched to a gene: 6. The CDR3 is 15 amino acids. Germline V gene data show CDR1 as MNHEY and CDR2 as SMNVEV (reference sequence). The CDR3 DNA reads as TGTGCCAGCAGTTTAATTGCGGGAGATACCTACGAGCAGTACTTC. This translates into CASSLIAGDTYEQYF.

This chain links TRBV6-6 with TRBJ2-2; D might be TRBD1 (7 bases). V was cut by 2 bases and J by 8 bases, with 18 bases left in between. Germline V gene data show CDR1 as MNHNY and CDR2 as SVGAGI (reference sequence). The CDR3 is 16 residues long. The CDR3 reads CASSYGQGGVTGELFF. CDR3 DNA: TGTGCCAGCAGTTACGGTCAGGGGGGAGTAACAGGGGAGCTGTTTTTT.

V and J are TRBV11-1 and TRBJ2-2; 16 bases are a match to TRBD2. CDR3 length: 17 amino acids. Germline lookup yields CDR1 SGHAT and CDR2 FQDESV (reference sequence). Trimming took 3 bases from V and 4 from J; bases not matched to a gene: 2. CDR3: CASSFGTSGRGTGELFF. The CDR3 bases are TGTGCCAGCAGCTTCGGGACTAGCGGGAGGGGCACCGGGGAGCTGTTTTTT. Drawing the rest from reference TRBV11-1 and TRBJ2-2, the complete variable domain is EAEVAQSPRYKITEKSQAVAFWCDPISGHATLYWYRQILGQGPELLVQFQDESVVDDSQLPKDRFSAERLKGVDSTLKIQPAELGDSAMYLCASSFGTSGRGTGELFFGEGSRLTVL.

The chain has TRBV7-2 and TRBJ2-2; D not resolved. The germline gives CDR1 SGHTA, CDR2 FQGNSA. This CDR3 region has 17 residues. The V end lost 0 bases, the J end lost 5 bases, and 16 bases lay between the germline ends. This CDR3 reads CASSLAAQQANTGELFF. The CDR3 DNA reads as TGTGCCAGCAGCTTAGCGGCCCAGCAGGCCAATACCGGGGAGCTGTTTTTT.

Note on this clone: A read error is possible here, since a much larger clone lies one base away. This chain connects TRBV5-6 to TRBJ2-2, with a tentative D call TRBD2 (6 bases). The CDR3 is 12 residues long. Germline assignment: CDR1 SGHDT and CDR2 YYEEEE. Here the CDR3 DNA reads TGTGCCAGCAGCGGCCCAGCCGGGGGGCTGTTTTTT. Translated: CASSGPAGGLFF.

This clone was observed at least ten times. The chain employs TRBV20-1 and TRBJ2-1; TRBD2 aligns across 8 bases. This CDR3 region has 12 residues. The V gene end was trimmed by 5 bases and the J gene end by 9 bases; junction bases not matched to a gene: 6. Germline V lookup: CDR1 DFQATT, CDR2 SNEGSKA (reference sequence). CDR3 in DNA: TGCAGTGCTTCAACCGGGACTAGTGAGCAGTTCTTC. Protein: CSASTGTSEQFF.

The genes are TRBV20-1 and TRBJ2-1, with a tentative D call TRBD1 (5 bases). Germline CDR1 DFQATT, CDR2 SNEGSKA (reference sequence). The CDR3 loop spans 12 amino acids. V gave up 0 bases and J gave up 12 bases, with 12 bases separating them. The CDR3 DNA reads as TGCAGTGCTAGAGATGGGGCCTTTGTGCAGTTCTTC. It is translated as CSARDGAFVQFF.

This clone was detected ten times or more. The chain recombines TRBV9 with TRBJ2-5; D may be TRBD1 (5 bases). In germline, CDR1 is SGDLS, CDR2 YYNGEE. The CDR3 has 15 amino acids. V lost 3 bases and J 0 bases, leaving 12 bases between the germline ends. The CDR3, as DNA: TGTGCCAGCAGCGCCGGACACTCGTACCAAGAGACCCAGTACTTC. Amino acids: CASSAGHSYQETQYF.

A single count supports this clone. This rearrangement joins TRBV5-4 to TRBJ2-7; 8 bases align to TRBD1. CDR1 and CDR2 from the germline V gene are SGHNT and YYREEE (reference sequence). V shed 4 bases and J 5 bases; nucleotides not matched to a gene: 8. The CDR3 length is 14 residues. The CDR3 here is CASSQGGQGHEQYF. The CDR3 coding sequence is TGTGCCAGCAGCCAGGGCGGACAGGGCCACGAGCAGTACTTC.

The table lists this clone with many counts. V usage is TRBV27 and J usage is TRBJ2-7; the match to TRBD2 covers 9 bases. Germline V CDR1 and CDR2: MNHEY, SMNVEV (reference sequence). The CDR3 extends over 15 amino acids. The V and J ends lost 7 bases and 4 bases, in that order; junction bases with no gene match: 11. The CDR3 nucleotides are TGTGCCAGCAAACGTTCCGGGACTAGCCCTTACGAGCAGTACTTC. This encodes CASKRSGTSPYEQYF.

The sample holds many counts of this clone. This rearrangement joins TRBV12-3 or TRBV12-4 to TRBJ2-2; TRBD1 agrees at 9 bases. The CDR3 is made up of 16 amino acids. The ends lost 3 bases at V and 2 bases at J; junction bases unmatched: 4. CDR3 DNA: TGTGCCAGCAGTTTGGGACAGGGAGGCAACACCGGGGAGCTGTTTTTT. Amino acids: CASSLGQGGNTGELFF.

In DNA form, the CDR3 reads TGTGCCAGCAGCTCATGGATTGCTAGCGGGAGAAACACCGGGGAGCTGTTTTTT. It yields the protein CASSSWIASGRNTGELFF. The rearrangement links TRBV11-1 to TRBJ2-2; TRBD2 aligns across 10 bases. The CDR3 totals 18 residues. V shed 4 bases and J 2 bases; nucleotides not matched to a gene: 10. CDR1 is SGHAT and CDR2 is FQDESV in the germline V gene (reference sequence).

This clone was seen more than once but under ten times. The CDR3 loop is CATSTSGDEQFF. The CDR3 DNA is TGTGCCACCAGTACCAGCGGGGATGAGCAGTTCTTC. The V and J genes are TRBV24-1 and TRBJ2-1, with 7 nucleotides matching TRBD2. Trimming removed 6 bases from V and 8 bases from J; junction bases left unmatched: 3. Germline-derived CDR1 and CDR2 are KGHDR and SFDVKD. The CDR3 length is 12 residues.

The sample holds a few counts of this clone. V and J are TRBV19 and TRBJ2-1, with 7 positions matching TRBD2. Germline CDR1 is LNHDA and CDR2 is SQIVND (reference sequence). Trimming cost V 3 bases and J 1 base; bases outside gene matches: 3. This CDR3 comprises 15 residues. CDR3 region: CASSIYGRSYNEQFF. The DNA for the CDR3 is TGTGCCAGTAGTATCTACGGGAGGTCCTACAATGAGCAGTTCTTC.

Judged by abundance, this clone is medium-sized. The chain joins TRBV27 to TRBJ2-7, with 12 bases aligning to TRBD2. Losses at the gene ends were 5 bases for V and 2 bases for J; bases not matched to a gene: 4. The germline V gene has CDR1 MNHEY and CDR2 SMNVEV (reference sequence). There are 15 residues in the CDR3. CDR3 in DNA: TGTGCCAGCAGTCTAGGACTAGCGGGAACCTACGAGCAGTACTTC. Its translation is CASSLGLAGTYEQYF.

This clone was seen many times. The chain couples TRBV2 to TRBJ2-7; maybe TRBD2 (6 bases). The germline V and J ends were trimmed by 5 bases and 4 bases, with 12 bases remaining between them. Per the germline V gene, CDR1 is SNHLY and CDR2 is FYNNEI. The CDR3 is 13 amino acids. CDR3 sequence reads: CASSREGGYEQYF. The CDR3 DNA sequence: TGTGCCAGCAGTAGAGAAGGAGGGTACGAGCAGTACTTC.

The V gene is TRBV25-1, the J gene TRBJ2-5; possible D gene TRBD1, 6 bases. The end of the DNA aligns better with TRBJ2-1, so the J call may be wrong. The CDR3 length is 16 residues. Germline V gives CDR1 MGHDK, CDR2 SYGVNS. CDR3 in amino acids: CASSPVRGTLYNEQFF. As DNA, the CDR3 is TGTGCCAGCAGTCCAGTTAGGGGGACCTTATACAATGAGCAGTTCTTC.

This sequence joins TRBV19 and TRBJ2-2; the match to TRBD2 covers 8 bases. Unmatched junction bases numbered 17, after V lost 7 bases and J lost 4 bases. The CDR3 totals 18 residues. Per the germline V gene, CDR1 is LNHDA and CDR2 is SQIVND (reference sequence). In nucleotides, the CDR3 is TGTGCCAGTAAGGGGGGAAGTCTGCGGGAGGTTCGCACCGGGGAGCTGTTTTTT. It is translated as CASKGGSLREVRTGELFF.

In its sample, this clone is medium-sized (0.01 to 0.1%). CDR3 bases: TGTGCCAGCAGCCCCACTAGCGGGAGGGCCGCCGGGGAGCTGTTTTTT. Its translation: CASSPTSGRAAGELFF. The J gene is TRBJ2-2, the V gene TRBV11-3; 13 nucleotides match TRBD2. The CDR3 extends over 16 amino acids. J gave up 6 bases and V 5 bases, and 6 bases lay outside the gene matches. Germline CDR1 SGHNT, CDR2 YENEEA.

J is TRBJ2-3 and V is TRBV20-1; no clear D. This CDR3 spans 13 amino acids. The V gene's germline CDR1 is DFQATT and CDR2 SNEGSKA (reference sequence). V lost 0 bases, J lost 4 bases, and 8 bases lay in between. In DNA form, the CDR3 reads TGCAGTGCTAGAGATCCCAGTCCAGATACGCAGTATTTT. It translates to CSARDPSPDTQYF.